These T cell receptor beta chains were read from a single sample in a study of blood T cell repertoires in COVID-19. Profiling relied on immunoSEQ multiplex PCR, and the TCRdb table lists in-frame clones only, not all of them. This table holds about 180,000 clones, about 81% found once. The sequencing input was peripheral blood. The receptors come from a woman of 80 years or more with COVID-19, enrolled during active disease. Each CDR3 is given with its conserved first and last residue. The order of the fields is V gene, J gene, D gene, clone size, CDR3 protein, CDR3 DNA. A D gene is named only where the DNA matches it firmly. A clone size is listed for some rows: how often the clone was seen (once, few, many), or a class if it is expanded.

v_call: TRBV7-2
j_call: TRBJ2-5
d_call: .
clone_size: .
cdr3_aa: CASSPQGQETQYF
cdr3_nt: TGTGCCAGCAGCCCGCAGGGTCAAGAGACCCAGTACTTC

v_call: TRBV5-6
j_call: TRBJ2-7
d_call: TRBD2
clone_size: .
cdr3_aa: CASSFGRGGQYF
cdr3_nt: TGTGCCAGCAGCTTCGGGAGGGGAGGGCAGTACTTC

v_call: TRBV7-8
j_call: TRBJ1-2
d_call: .
clone_size: few
cdr3_aa: CASSLASSGGYTF
cdr3_nt: TGTGCCAGCAGCTTGGCCTCCTCGGGGGGCTACACCTTC

v_call: TRBV19
j_call: TRBJ2-3
d_call: .
clone_size: .
cdr3_aa: CASSLVGDTQYF
cdr3_nt: TGTGCCAGTAGCCTAGTGGGAGATACGCAGTATTTT

v_call: TRBV5-6
j_call: TRBJ2-3
d_call: TRBD2
clone_size: .
cdr3_aa: CASSRGLADTDTQYF
cdr3_nt: TGTGCCAGCAGCAGAGGACTAGCGGATACAGATACGCAGTATTTT

v_call: TRBV5-8
j_call: TRBJ2-4
d_call: TRBD2
clone_size: once
cdr3_aa: CASSLVSGGDIQYF
cdr3_nt: TGTGCCAGCAGCTTGGTTTCGGGGGGAGACATTCAGTACTTC

v_call: TRBV30
j_call: TRBJ1-6
d_call: .
clone_size: .
cdr3_aa: CAWSVLAGLSYNSPLHF
cdr3_nt: TGTGCCTGGAGTGTACTAGCGGGACTATCCTACAATTCACCCCTCCACTTT

v_call: TRBV18
j_call: TRBJ2-5
d_call: TRBD1
clone_size: .
cdr3_aa: CASSPPVTGKQETQYF
cdr3_nt: TGTGCCAGCTCACCACCAGTGACAGGGAAACAAGAGACCCAGTACTTC

v_call: TRBV6-6
j_call: TRBJ1-5
d_call: .
clone_size: .
cdr3_aa: CASSYRAGGQPQHF
cdr3_nt: TGTGCCAGCAGTTACAGGGCGGGGGGTCAGCCCCAGCATTTT

v_call: TRBV14
j_call: TRBJ2-3
d_call: TRBD2
clone_size: .
cdr3_aa: CASSHLAGGTDTQYF
cdr3_nt: TGTGCCAGCAGCCACTTAGCGGGGGGCACAGATACGCAGTATTTT

v_call: TRBV27
j_call: TRBJ1-2
d_call: TRBD1
clone_size: .
cdr3_aa: CASSEHQGADYGYTF
cdr3_nt: TGTGCCAGCAGTGAACACCAGGGGGCTGACTATGGCTACACCTTC

v_call: TRBV7-9
j_call: TRBJ2-1
d_call: .
clone_size: once
cdr3_aa: CASSMDSSYNEQFF
cdr3_nt: TGTGCCAGCAGCATGGACAGTTCCTACAATGAGCAGTTCTTC

v_call: TRBV27
j_call: TRBJ2-7
d_call: .
clone_size: few
cdr3_aa: CASTATRGGEQYF
cdr3_nt: TGTGCCAGCACCGCCACGCGGGGCGGCGAGCAGTACTTC

v_call: TRBV6-5
j_call: TRBJ2-1
d_call: TRBD2
clone_size: .
cdr3_aa: CASSPLPSGHNEQFF
cdr3_nt: TGTGCCAGCAGTCCACTACCTAGCGGGCACAATGAGCAGTTCTTC

v_call: TRBV20-1
j_call: TRBJ2-5
d_call: .
clone_size: .
cdr3_aa: CSASLAETQYF
cdr3_nt: TGCAGTGCTAGCCTAGCGGAGACCCAGTACTTC

v_call: TRBV6-5
j_call: TRBJ2-2
d_call: .
clone_size: .
cdr3_aa: CASGDRNTGELFF
cdr3_nt: TGTGCCAGCGGCGACAGGAACACCGGGGAGCTGTTTTTT

v_call: TRBV5-4
j_call: TRBJ1-1
d_call: .
clone_size: .
cdr3_aa: CASSLAGVGNTEAFF
cdr3_nt: TGTGCCAGCAGCTTGGCGGGGGTTGGTAACACTGAAGCTTTCTTT

v_call: TRBV11-3
j_call: TRBJ2-7
d_call: .
clone_size: .
cdr3_aa: CASSLGDGQFYEQYF
cdr3_nt: TGTGCCAGCAGCTTAGGGGATGGACAATTCTACGAGCAGTACTTC

v_call: TRBV18
j_call: TRBJ1-3
d_call: .
clone_size: .
cdr3_aa: CASSQRGTSSGNTIYF
cdr3_nt: TGTGCCAGCTCACAACGGGGGACTAGCTCTGGAAACACCATATATTTT

v_call: TRBV28
j_call: TRBJ2-4
d_call: .
clone_size: .
cdr3_aa: CASSAPGQEIQYF
cdr3_nt: TGTGCCAGCAGTGCCCCGGGACAAGAAATTCAGTACTTC

v_call: TRBV4-2
j_call: TRBJ1-1
d_call: .
clone_size: .
cdr3_aa: CASSQEIAGNMNTEAFF
cdr3_nt: TGTGCCAGCAGCCAAGAGATAGCGGGGAACATGAACACTGAAGCTTTCTTT

v_call: TRBV18
j_call: TRBJ2-7
d_call: TRBD2
clone_size: .
cdr3_aa: CASSRGEGEQYF
cdr3_nt: TGTGCCAGCTCACGAGGGGAGGGGGAGCAGTACTTC

v_call: TRBV5-1
j_call: TRBJ2-7
d_call: .
clone_size: .
cdr3_aa: CASSYRLGEQYF
cdr3_nt: TGCGCCAGCAGCTACAGGTTGGGCGAGCAGTACTTC

v_call: TRBV7-2
j_call: TRBJ2-1
d_call: .
clone_size: .
cdr3_aa: CASSLVGGSYNEQFF
cdr3_nt: TGTGCCAGCAGCTTAGTAGGGGGTTCCTACAATGAGCAGTTCTTC

v_call: TRBV4-1
j_call: TRBJ2-3
d_call: .
clone_size: .
cdr3_aa: CASSQVSGEDTQYF
cdr3_nt: TGCGCCAGCAGCCAAGTTTCCGGGGAAGATACGCAGTATTTT

v_call: TRBV21-1
j_call: TRBJ1-6
d_call: .
clone_size: .
cdr3_aa: CASSKGSGRRSSPLHF
cdr3_nt: TGTGCCAGCAGCAAAGGGAGTGGCCGTAGGAGTTCACCCCTCCACTTT

v_call: TRBV11-3
j_call: TRBJ2-2
d_call: .
clone_size: .
cdr3_aa: CASSLGLGLANTGELFF
cdr3_nt: TGTGCCAGCAGCTTAGGTCTGGGGCTAGCGAACACCGGGGAGCTGTTTTTT

v_call: TRBV12-5
j_call: TRBJ1-1
d_call: .
clone_size: .
cdr3_aa: CASGNRVDTEAFF
cdr3_nt: TGTGCTAGTGGAAACAGGGTTGACACTGAAGCTTTCTTT

v_call: TRBV6-6
j_call: TRBJ2-1
d_call: TRBD2
clone_size: .
cdr3_aa: CASSPLAGAYNEQFF
cdr3_nt: TGTGCCAGCAGCCCACTAGCGGGAGCTTACAATGAGCAGTTCTTC

v_call: TRBV5-6
j_call: TRBJ2-1
d_call: .
clone_size: .
cdr3_aa: CASSSQARQFF
cdr3_nt: TGTGCCAGCAGCTCACAGGCCCGACAGTTCTTC

v_call: TRBV12-3/TRBV12-4
j_call: TRBJ1-5
d_call: .
clone_size: once
cdr3_aa: CASRQGIEQPQHF
cdr3_nt: TGTGCCAGCAGACAGGGCATTGAGCAGCCCCAGCATTTT

v_call: TRBV18
j_call: TRBJ1-6
d_call: TRBD1
clone_size: .
cdr3_aa: CASSPRTGGDSPLHF
cdr3_nt: TGTGCCAGCTCACCACGGACAGGGGGAGATTCACCCCTCCACTTT

v_call: TRBV11-3
j_call: TRBJ1-5
d_call: .
clone_size: few
cdr3_aa: CASSPGGGQPQHF
cdr3_nt: TGTGCCAGCAGCCCCGGAGGAGGGCAGCCCCAGCATTTT

v_call: TRBV6-4
j_call: TRBJ1-1
d_call: .
clone_size: few
cdr3_aa: CASSLTANTEAFF
cdr3_nt: TGTGCCAGCAGCTTGACAGCGAACACTGAAGCTTTCTTT

v_call: TRBV7-8
j_call: TRBJ2-7
d_call: TRBD2
clone_size: .
cdr3_aa: CASSLWGGGRASSEQYF
cdr3_nt: TGTGCCAGCAGCTTATGGGGCGGCGGGAGGGCCAGCAGCGAGCAGTACTTC

v_call: TRBV28
j_call: TRBJ1-4
d_call: TRBD1
clone_size: .
cdr3_aa: CASSTTGGQGKLFF
cdr3_nt: TGTGCCAGCAGCACGACAGGGGGGCAGGGAAAACTGTTTTTT

v_call: TRBV7-8
j_call: TRBJ1-2
d_call: TRBD1
clone_size: .
cdr3_aa: CASSWDRAYGYTF
cdr3_nt: TGTGCCAGCAGCTGGGACAGGGCGTATGGCTACACCTTC

v_call: TRBV5-1
j_call: TRBJ2-7
d_call: TRBD2
clone_size: .
cdr3_aa: CASSFFGTSGTEQYF
cdr3_nt: TGCGCCAGCAGCTTTTTCGGGACTAGCGGGACCGAGCAGTACTTC

v_call: TRBV25-1
j_call: TRBJ2-1
d_call: TRBD2
clone_size: .
cdr3_aa: CASSEWRTSGHNEQFF
cdr3_nt: TGTGCCAGCAGTGAATGGAGGACTAGCGGACACAATGAGCAGTTCTTC

v_call: TRBV5-4
j_call: TRBJ2-1
d_call: TRBD2
clone_size: .
cdr3_aa: CASSLATGGYYNEQFF
cdr3_nt: TGTGCCAGCAGCTTGGCAACGGGAGGTTACTACAATGAGCAGTTCTTC

v_call: TRBV2
j_call: TRBJ1-1
d_call: TRBD1
clone_size: .
cdr3_aa: CASTGTGLGTEAFF
cdr3_nt: TGTGCCAGCACGGGGACAGGGTTGGGGACTGAAGCTTTCTTT

v_call: TRBV9
j_call: TRBJ2-1
d_call: .
clone_size: .
cdr3_aa: CASSVGPGGYNEQFF
cdr3_nt: TGTGCCAGCAGCGTAGGCCCGGGTGGCTACAATGAGCAGTTCTTC

v_call: TRBV19
j_call: TRBJ1-3
d_call: .
clone_size: .
cdr3_aa: CASMRSAGNTIYF
cdr3_nt: TGTGCCAGTATGCGGTCAGCCGGAAACACCATATATTTT

v_call: TRBV15
j_call: TRBJ1-1
d_call: .
clone_size: .
cdr3_aa: CATSRDRTGVNTEAFF
cdr3_nt: TGTGCCACCAGCAGAGATCGCACAGGAGTGAACACTGAAGCTTTCTTT

v_call: TRBV29-1
j_call: TRBJ1-1
d_call: .
clone_size: .
cdr3_aa: CSARTARDTEAFF
cdr3_nt: TGCAGCGCGCGGACTGCGAGGGACACTGAAGCTTTCTTT